Listed below are T cell receptor beta chains from one sample, sequenced in a study of post-analysis software for immune sequencing data. One entry per CDR3 protein, called by TCRdb with MiXCR from the PCR reads. The sample consists of about 540,000 distinct CDR3 sequences, 30% to 40% of them appearing once. Sequences were obtained from blood. These receptors all stem from a girl aged 2-17 years with multiple sclerosis. The CDR3 runs from the conserved cysteine through the conserved F or W. D genes are given only for firm matches. Size tells how often a clone was seen (once, few, many) or the class of an expanded clone, and some rows leave it out.

clone_size j_call d_call v_call cdr3_nt cdr3_aa
. TRBJ2-4 . TRBV3-1 TGTGCCAGCAACCAAACGGGCCGAAACATTCAGTACTTC CASNQTGRNIQYF
. TRBJ2-5 . TRBV29-1 TGCAGCGTAGCCGGGGACGGACAAGAGGCCCAGTACTTC CSVAGDGQEAQYF
few TRBJ2-2 . TRBV20-1 TGCAGTGCGAGTAGCAGCCTGAACACCGGGGAGCTGTTTTTT CSASSSLNTGELFF
few TRBJ2-5 TRBD2 TRBV9 TGTGCCAGCAGCGTAGCTTGGGGGGGTAGAAACCAAGAGACCCAGTACTTC CASSVAWGGRNQETQYF
few TRBJ2-5 TRBD2 TRBV29-1 TGCAGCGTTGAGACGGGGGGGCGCTGGGGAGAGACCCAGTACTTC CSVETGGRWGETQYF
. TRBJ2-3 . TRBV21-1 TGTGCCAGCCGCACGGCGCGGGACTGCACAGATACGCAGTATTTT CASRTARDCTDTQYF
. TRBJ2-5 . TRBV20-1 TGCAGTGCTAGAGAGGCTAGCCAAGAGACCCAGTACTTC CSAREASQETQYF
. TRBJ2-7 . TRBV9 TGTGCCAGCAGCGTAGGCCCTCTCTCCTACGAGCAGTACTTC CASSVGPLSYEQYF
. TRBJ2-5 . TRBV7-2 TGTGCCAGCAGCTTAGATCTCTATAAAGAGACCCAGTACTTC CASSLDLYKETQYF
. TRBJ2-5 . TRBV20-1 TGCAGTGAAAGGGGACTGGACCAAGAGACCCAGTACTTC CSERGLDQETQYF
. TRBJ2-2 . TRBV10-2 TGCGCCAGTCAGAGAGGAGGAGTGTCCACCGGGGAGCTGTTTTTT CASQRGGVSTGELFF
. TRBJ2-1 . TRBV5-1 TGCGCCAGCAGCGGGGACGGACTTACAAGGCAGTTCTTC CASSGDGLTRQFF
. TRBJ2-7 . TRBV5-1 TGCGCCAGCAGCTTGGCGAGAGGTGACGAGCAGTACTTC CASSLARGDEQYF
few TRBJ1-1 . TRBV29-1 TGCAGCGCTTCCCGGGGGGGAGAGGGCACTGAAGCTTTCTTT CSASRGGEGTEAFF
. TRBJ2-3 TRBD1 TRBV4-1 TGCGCCAGCAGCCGACAGACCGGGACAGGGGGCACAGATACGCAGTATTTT CASSRQTGTGGTDTQYF
few TRBJ1-2 . TRBV4-1 TGCGCCAGCAGCCAAGAGACAGGTCGGAGAGGCTACACCTTC CASSQETGRRGYTF
few TRBJ1-6 . TRBV20-1 TGCAGTGCTAGAGCAGGGAACTATTCACCCCTCCACTTT CSARAGNYSPLHF
. TRBJ2-7 . TRBV20-1 TGCAGTGCTAGCGTTGGAGTGCCCGACCTAAGCCTCGGCGAGCAGTACTTC CSASVGVPDLSLGEQYF
. TRBJ2-1 TRBD2 TRBV12-3/TRBV12-4 TGTGCCAGCAGGGCAGCGGGGGGCTCCTACAATGAGCAGTTCTTC CASRAAGGSYNEQFF
few TRBJ1-2 . TRBV10-3 TGTGCCATCAGTCAGACAGGTGGGCTCGAGGGCTACACCTTC CAISQTGGLEGYTF
. TRBJ2-5 TRBD2 TRBV10-3 TGTGCCACTCAATTAGCGGGGGCCAAAGGAGAGACCCAGTACTTC CATQLAGAKGETQYF
. TRBJ1-4 TRBD1 TRBV7-2 TGTGCCAGCAGCCCGGGACAGGGAAGGGATGAAAAACTGTTTTTT CASSPGQGRDEKLFF
few TRBJ1-5 . TRBV15 TGTGCCACCAGCCCCGGCGGGGCAGGGAATCAGCCCCAGCATTTT CATSPGGAGNQPQHF
few TRBJ2-3 TRBD2 TRBV5-1 TGCGCCAGCAGCATATCCGGGACTAGCGGGACAGATACGCAGTATTTT CASSISGTSGTDTQYF
few TRBJ1-5 TRBD1 TRBV20-1 TGCAGTGCTAGATTTGTGGGACAGGGGTTCAATCAGCCCCAGCATTTT CSARFVGQGFNQPQHF
few TRBJ2-3 . TRBV3-1 TGTGCCAGCAGCCAATTCGGTACGGCAGATACGCAGTATTTT CASSQFGTADTQYF
. TRBJ2-3 . TRBV20-1 TGCAGTGCAAGCGGGCAGGGAGATGCGCAGTATTTT CSASGQGDAQYF
. TRBJ2-1 TRBD2 TRBV5-1 TGCGCCAGCAGCTTGGGAGCGGGGGCGACCACCCATCCTTACAATGAGCAGTTCTTC CASSLGAGATTHPYNEQFF